This T cell receptor beta chain is drawn from a study of blood T cell repertoires in COVID-19. In the study overall: The United States, Italy and Spain provided the acute and convalescent COVID-19 samples.

In the original processing: Reference gene primer amplification gave nucleated cell count estimates. Data came from immunoSEQ multiplex PCR; TCRdb stores just in-frame clones and leaves some out. That table is the source of V, J and clone size, and D and trimming were worked out from the DNA. The sample holds about 250,000 clones, around 82% seen once. CDR1 is MNHNS, CDR2 SASEGT, per germline. V was clipped by 2 bases and J by 8 bases, with 7 bases between them. The CDR3 extends over 12 amino acids. The sequence was collected from a woman of 80 years or more with active or convalescent COVID-19. The rearrangement joins TRBV6-1 to TRBJ2-4; D gene unclear. Material for sequencing was peripheral blood. The chain's CDR3 is CASSESEDIQYF. The DNA for the CDR3 is TGTGCCAGCAGTGAAAGCGAAGACATTCAGTACTTC.